This TCR beta chain comes out of a study of blood T cell repertoires in COVID-19. Study information: COVID-19 samples, acute and convalescent, were from the United States, Italy and Spain. The cDNA or gDNA used as material had been derived from T cells, B-cell-depleted T cells, or PBMCs.

Original handling: Reference gene primer amplification yielded estimated nucleated cell counts. Method: immunoSEQ multiplex PCR; TCRdb's copy keeps in-frame clones and lacks some. That table is the source of V, J and clone size, and D and trimming were worked out from the DNA. The sample lists roughly 210,000 clones, less than 90% occurring once. V shed 5 bases and J shed 7 bases, with 28 bases lying between them. Germline V gene lookup returns CDR1 SGHTA and CDR2 FQGTGA. The CDR3 totals 18 residues. The gene calls are TRBV7-3 and TRBJ2-3; possibly TRBD2 for D (6 bases). Material: peripheral blood. This TCR came from a man between 65 and 85 years old with acute or convalescent COVID-19. The CDR3 bases are TGTGCCAGCAGCCCTCAACCGCCCGCGGCTAGCGCAACCCATACGCAGTATTTT. Protein: CASSPQPPAASATHTQYF.